This TCR beta chain was sequenced in a study of response to subunit inactivated influenza vaccine. Overall study results and limits: The authors suggested that few new T cells are recruited per seasonal influenza vaccination.

Germline V gene data show CDR1 as SEHNR and CDR2 as FQNEAQ (reference sequence). This CDR3 contains 14 residues. The trim removed 5 bases at V and 7 bases at J, leaving 5 bases unmatched. This clonotype showed up just a few times. Its antigen is as yet unknown. TCRdb used MiXCR to reprocess the RT-PCR reads, holding one entry per CDR3 protein. The repertoire consists of hundreds of thousands of distinct CDR3 sequences, with less than 15% occurring once and the leading ten covering 7.6%. V gene TRBV7-9 combines with J gene TRBJ2-1; TRBD2 matches at 10 bases. The material was PBMCs from blood, obtained 14 to 15 days before vaccination. This TCR was sampled from a man aged 45-65 years who received an inactivated influenza vaccine. In DNA form, the CDR3 reads TGTGCCAGCAGCCGGGGACTAGCGACGAATGAGCAGTTCTTC. Protein product: CASSRGLATNEQFF.